This TCR beta chain was captured by sequencing in a study of CD8 T cells in ankylosing spondylitis. Quantitative 5'-RACE was performed with molecular barcodes, and it yielded the TCR beta libraries. MiXCR, applied by TCRdb to the 5' RACE reads, yields one record per CDR3 protein. The sample has about 130,000 distinct CDR3 sequences, roughly an eighth seen once; the top ten hold 2.5% to 3.5%. After removal of 5 bases from V and 7 bases from J, the junction contained 7 bases not matched to a gene. The germline V gene has CDR1 MNHNS and CDR2 SASEGT. The CDR3 contains 15 residues. This clonotype was detected ten times or more. Antigen unknown. Study results and caveats: What seemed typical of ankylosing spondylitis blood was a TCR beta motif built from several highly homologous variants. Earlier reports found some motif variants in synovial fluid and blood in reactive arthritis.

The sequenced material came from blood, either unsorted or a sorted T cell fraction (not recorded which). The receptor was derived from a female donor with ankylosing spondylitis or in good health (not recorded which). This sequence joins TRBV6-1 and TRBJ2-7, with TRBD2 identical over 14 bases. The DNA for the CDR3 is TGTGCCAGCAGTAAGGAGGGGACTAGCGGGGGTGAGCAGTACTTC. Amino acid sequence: CASSKEGTSGGEQYF.